Listed below are T cell receptor beta chains from one sample, sequenced in a study of cytomegalovirus exposure and HLA in healthy donors. The data were produced by immunoSEQ multiplex PCR, yet TCRdb's version contains in-frame clones alone and is incomplete. The profile shows about 130,000 clones, over 65% of them singletons. The sequenced sample was PBMCs. These receptors were taken from a man aged 18 to 29 in good health and CMV-seropositive. The CDR3 runs from the conserved cysteine through the conserved F or W. A D gene is named only where the DNA matches it firmly. Size is stated for part of the rows, as once, few or many counts, or as a class when the clone is expanded.

j_gene | d_gene | v_gene | abundance | CDR3aa | CDR3nt
TRBJ1-1 | TRBD1 | TRBV7-9 | - | CASSPGTGGRRDTEAFF | TGTGCCAGCAGCCCAGGGACAGGGGGGAGAAGGGACACTGAAGCTTTCTTT
TRBJ1-5 | - | TRBV4-1 | - | CASSQEGGHQPQHF | TGCGCCAGCAGCCAAGAGGGGGGGCATCAGCCCCAGCATTTT
TRBJ2-3 | - | TRBV5-1 | few | CAGAMAGADTDTQYF | TGCGCCGGGGCGATGGCAGGGGCCGACACAGATACGCAGTATTTT
TRBJ2-1 | - | TRBV27 | - | CASSLSGLYNEQFF | TGTGCCAGCAGTTTATCTGGACTTTACAATGAGCAGTTCTTC
TRBJ1-2 | - | TRBV9 | - | CASSVAANYGYTF | TGTGCCAGCAGCGTAGCCGCTAACTATGGCTACACCTTC
TRBJ1-1 | TRBD1 | TRBV19 | - | CASSLTGSSTEAFF | TGTGCCAGTAGTCTGACAGGGTCGAGCACTGAAGCTTTCTTT
TRBJ2-7 | TRBD2 | TRBV19 | - | CASSIGLAVYEQYF | TGTGCCAGTAGTATAGGGCTAGCGGTCTACGAGCAGTACTTC
TRBJ1-5 | TRBD1 | TRBV7-2 | - | CASSLEGRGLGQPQHF | TGTGCCAGCAGCTTAGAGGGCAGGGGGCTTGGACAGCCCCAGCATTTT
TRBJ2-1 | - | TRBV27 | few | CASSPLGGEQFF | TGTGCCAGCAGTCCCCTCGGGGGTGAGCAGTTCTTC
TRBJ2-5 | TRBD2 | TRBV6-1 | many | CASSELAGDQETQYF | TGTGCCAGCAGTGAACTAGCGGGGGACCAAGAGACCCAGTACTTC
TRBJ1-3 | - | TRBV11-3 | few | CASSRLYTGTPSLSGNTIYF | TGTGCCAGCAGCCGCCTGTATACCGGGACACCGAGTCTCTCTGGAAACACCATATATTTT
TRBJ2-3 | - | TRBV7-9 | - | CASRRGTDTQYF | TGTGCCAGCAGGCGGGGCACAGATACGCAGTATTTT
TRBJ1-1 | - | TRBV5-5 | - | CASSVTVGTEAFF | TGTGCCAGCAGCGTTACGGTTGGCACTGAAGCTTTCTTT
TRBJ2-7 | - | TRBV28 | - | CASRPTGSYEQYF | TGTGCCAGCAGACCTACAGGGAGTTACGAGCAGTACTTC
TRBJ2-2 | - | TRBV13 | - | CASSRTVPGELFF | TGTGCCAGCAGCCGGACAGTCCCCGGGGAGCTGTTTTTT
TRBJ1-4 | - | TRBV30 | - | CAWSTHGEKLFF | TGTGCCTGGAGTACCCACGGGGAAAAACTGTTTTTT
TRBJ2-7 | TRBD1 | TRBV11-3 | - | CASSPTGGQGYEQYF | TGTGCCAGCAGCCCAACCGGCGGACAGGGATACGAGCAGTACTTC
TRBJ1-4 | TRBD1 | TRBV6-5 | - | CASTPDRADEKLFF | TGTGCCAGCACCCCGGACAGGGCAGATGAAAAACTGTTTTTT
TRBJ2-7 | TRBD1 | TRBV7-9 | - | CASSPRGTGAYEQYF | TGTGCCAGCAGCCCGAGGGGGACAGGGGCCTACGAGCAGTACTTC
TRBJ2-7 | TRBD1 | TRBV5-4 | once | CASSANRGSSYEQYF | TGTGCCAGCAGCGCCAACAGGGGGAGCTCCTACGAGCAGTACTTC
TRBJ1-1 | - | TRBV6-5 | - | CASSYSPLVPNTEAFF | TGTGCCAGCAGTTACTCTCCTCTTGTCCCGAACACTGAAGCTTTCTTT
TRBJ2-7 | TRBD2 | TRBV5-6 | few | CASSGGRLAYEQYF | TGTGCCAGCAGCGGAGGCCGACTAGCATACGAGCAGTACTTC
TRBJ2-5 | TRBD2 | TRBV7-9 | - | CASSSGLAVTQYF | TGTGCCAGCAGCTCGGGACTAGCGGTGACCCAGTACTTC
TRBJ2-3 | - | TRBV30 | - | CACPRGGTDTQYF | TGTGCCTGCCCGAGGGGGGGGACAGATACGCAGTATTTT
TRBJ2-5 | TRBD2 | TRBV5-1 | - | CASSPTGGSYQETQYF | TGCGCCAGCAGCCCCACCGGGGGGTCATACCAAGAGACCCAGTACTTC
TRBJ1-5 | TRBD1 | TRBV28 | - | CASSFSDRGKQPQHF | TGTGCCAGCAGTTTTTCGGACAGGGGTAAGCAGCCCCAGCATTTT
TRBJ1-1 | TRBD1 | TRBV27 | - | CASSSPGTGLIGAFF | TGTGCCAGCAGTTCCCCCGGGACAGGATTGATCGGAGCTTTCTTT
TRBJ1-6 | - | TRBV18 | - | CASSQKAPYNSPLHF | TGTGCCAGCTCACAGAAAGCCCCCTATAATTCACCCCTCCACTTT
TRBJ2-3 | TRBD1 | TRBV27 | - | CASSPYRPGQGIQDTQYF | TGTGCCAGCAGTCCTTACAGGCCGGGACAGGGCATTCAAGATACGCAGTATTTT
TRBJ1-3 | TRBD1 | TRBV6-1 | - | CASSEGDSSGNTIYF | TGTGCCAGCAGTGAGGGGGACAGCTCTGGAAACACCATATATTTT
TRBJ2-1 | TRBD2 | TRBV19 | - | CASSRAGRDEQFF | TGTGCCAGTAGTCGGGCAGGGAGGGATGAGCAGTTCTTC
TRBJ1-5 | - | TRBV6-1 | - | CASSEVANQPQHF | TGTGCCAGCAGTGAAGTGGCCAATCAGCCCCAGCATTTT
TRBJ2-7 | TRBD2 | TRBV14 | - | CASSQESGGWNEQYF | TGTGCCAGCAGCCAGGAAAGCGGGGGGTGGAACGAGCAGTACTTC